The next 20 T cell receptor beta chains were all read from a single sample in a study of T cells after yellow fever vaccination (dated by TCRdb to between 2019 and 2020). The library was produced with 5' RACE. Data came from an Illumina NovaSeq 6000. In-frame beta chains were kept once TCRdb had trimmed the public reads at Q25 with fastp and called clones with MiXCR. Rows merge per CDR3 protein into single entries with the most common DNA and genes. The sample data list 100,000 to 150,000 distinct CDR3 sequences, and 13% to 15% of these were observed just once. Roughly 45% of the sample is in the top ten clones. The meaning of the sample's treatment or condition label: live attenuated yellow fever vaccine strain. Material: CD8+ T cells sorted from PBMCs, obtained 5 days after the yellow fever booster vaccination. Receptors were obtained from a young man who received the YFV17D yellow fever vaccine.

V usage is TRBV29-1 and J usage is TRBJ2-5; D is perhaps TRBD2 (6 bases). The V gene's germline CDR1 is SQVTM and CDR2 ANQGSEA. V lost 5 bases to trimming and J lost 5 bases, with 18 bases between them. This CDR3 contains 14 residues. Written as DNA, the CDR3 is TGCAGCGTTAATCCAGCGGGTATGGGGGAGACCCAGTACTTC. Its translation: CSVNPAGMGETQYF.

V usage is TRBV7-2 and J usage is TRBJ1-1; D is ambiguous. CDR1 SGHTA and CDR2 FQGNSA come from the germline V gene. V was trimmed by 3 bases and J by 4 bases, leaving 9 bases between them. This CDR3 region has 13 residues. CDR3 in amino acids: CASSFYLGTEAFF. DNA of the CDR3: TGTGCCAGCAGCTTCTACTTGGGCACTGAAGCTTTCTTT.

This clonotype appeared a few times. The chain couples TRBV4-2 to TRBJ2-3, with TRBD2 matching 8 bases. The length of the CDR3 is 14 residues. The germline gives CDR1 LGHNA, CDR2 YNFKEQ. With V trimmed by 4 bases and J by 4 bases, 4 bases remained unmatched. The CDR3 protein is CASSPGGPSDTQYF. The CDR3 nucleotides read TGTGCCAGCAGCCCGGGGGGGCCATCAGATACGCAGTATTTT.

This clonotype was seen a single time. J is TRBJ2-5 and V is TRBV10-2; D gene unclear. The CDR3 loop spans 14 amino acids. Between the trimmed V and J ends, which lost 2 bases and 6 bases, there was a span of 13 bases. From germline, CDR1 is WSHSY and CDR2 SAAADI. DNA of the CDR3: TGCGCCAGCAGTGAGGCGGCTCCCCTCCAGACCCAGTACTTC. Amino acids: CASSEAAPLQTQYF.

The V gene is TRBV3-1, the J gene TRBJ2-3; 10 bases are shared with TRBD2. This CDR3 has 16 amino acids. The V and J ends lost 2 bases and 5 bases, in that order; junction bases with no gene match: 7. The germline V gene has CDR1 LGHDT and CDR2 YNNKEL (reference sequence). The CDR3 region is CASSQTLAGEGDTQYF. CDR3 DNA sequence: TGTGCCAGCAGCCAAACTCTAGCGGGGGAAGGAGATACGCAGTATTTT.

The table lists this clonotype with a few counts. DNA for the CDR3: TGTGCCAGCAGTTTTTCAGGGGACTATGGCTACACCTTC. This sequence encodes CASSFSGDYGYTF. The chain recombines TRBV27 with TRBJ1-2; tentatively, D is TRBD1 (6 bases). V shed 3 bases and J shed 3 bases, with 8 bases lying between them. This CDR3 is 13 amino acids long. Germline lookup yields CDR1 MNHEY and CDR2 SMNVEV (reference sequence).

CDR3 in amino acids: CSAEAGQGPSYGYTF. CDR3 DNA sequence: TGCAGTGCCGAAGCGGGACAGGGCCCCTCCTATGGCTACACCTTC. The chain combines TRBV20-1 with TRBJ1-2, with TRBD1 matching 9 bases. V was clipped by 6 bases and J by 4 bases; unmatched bases: 12. This CDR3 region has 15 residues. CDR1 and CDR2 from the germline V gene are DFQATT and SNEGSKA (reference sequence).

In its sample, this clonotype was seen many times. The gene calls are TRBV6-5 and TRBJ2-7, with TRBD2 identical over 8 bases. The CDR3 consists of 15 residues. CDR1 and CDR2 (germline): MNHEY, SVGAGI. After removal of 9 bases from V and 1 base from J, the junction contained 11 bases not matched to a gene. DNA of the CDR3: TGTGCCAGTCCCTGGCCTCGCGGGAGGTCCTACGAGCAGTACGTC. It codes for CASPWPRGRSYEQYV.

V usage is TRBV7-2 and J usage is TRBJ1-2, with D perhaps matching TRBD1 (5 bases). In germline, CDR1 is SGHTA, CDR2 FQGNSA. The CDR3 runs 14 residues. The V end was cut by 7 bases, the J end by 3 bases, with 15 bases between. Here the CDR3 DNA reads TGTGCCAGCACTTGGGAGGGGAAATACTATGGCTACACCTTC. Protein product: CASTWEGKYYGYTF.

This chain links TRBV4-3 with TRBJ2-7; D might be TRBD1 (6 bases). CDR3 length: 14 residues. V gave up 0 bases and J gave up 2 bases, with 8 bases separating them. The germline V gene has CDR1 LGHNA and CDR2 YSLEER. The CDR3 coding sequence is TGCGCCAGCAGCCAAGAAAGGGACACCTACGAGCAGTACGTC. Translating gives CASSQERDTYEQYV.

V and J are TRBV9 and TRBJ2-3; D is possibly TRBD2 (7 bases). Germline V lookup: CDR1 SGDLS, CDR2 YYNGEE. V lost 2 bases to trimming and J lost 3 bases, with 13 bases between them. This CDR3 is built from 15 residues. The chain's CDR3 is CASSVWGGLTDTQYF. CDR3 nucleotides: TGTGCCAGCAGCGTTTGGGGGGGCCTGACAGATACGCAGTATTTT.

This clonotype occurred a few times. The genes are TRBV5-6 and TRBJ2-4, with TRBD2 as a possible D gene (5 bases). Per germline, CDR1 SGHDT and CDR2 YYEEEE. Trimming pared 2 bases from V and 10 bases from J, leaving 7 bases between. The CDR3 runs 11 residues. CDR3 coding DNA: TGTGCCAGCAGCTTCGGGGTGATTCAGTACTTC. The encoded protein is CASSFGVIQYF.

V gene TRBV12-3 or TRBV12-4 combines with J gene TRBJ2-1; D is unclear. V was shortened by 8 bases and J by 8 bases, with 16 bases between the two germline ends. The CDR3 totals 13 residues. The CDR3 here is CASRVPNYDEQFF. The CDR3 DNA reads TGTGCCAGCCGGGTTCCGAATTATGATGAGCAGTTCTTC.

The CDR3: CASSSRGGHSYNEQFF. In nucleotides, the CDR3 is TGTGCCAGCAGCTCCCGGGGGGGCCATTCCTACAATGAGCAGTTCTTC. The chain combines TRBV28 with TRBJ2-1; 8 bases align to TRBD2. The CDR3 extends over 16 amino acids. The germline gives CDR1 MDHEN, CDR2 SYDVKM. J lost 1 base, V lost 6 bases, and 8 bases had no gene match.

The CDR3 protein is CATSRLPGGSGNTIYF. In nucleotides, the CDR3 is TGTGCCACCAGCAGACTGCCGGGCGGATCTGGAAACACCATATATTTT. This chain uses TRBV15 with TRBJ1-3; D is unclear. V dropped 2 bases and J dropped 1 base, with 12 bases sitting between them. This CDR3 region has 16 residues. CDR1 LNHNV and CDR2 YYDKDF come from the germline V gene (reference sequence).

At least ten counts were recorded for this clonotype. V usage is TRBV2 and J usage is TRBJ2-1; a possible D gene is TRBD1 (5 bases). Germline-derived CDR1 and CDR2 are SNHLY and FYNNEI. The length of the CDR3 is 12 residues. Trimming stripped 6 bases from V and 7 bases from J, with 10 bases between. CDR3 region: CASRAGFNEQFF. CDR3 sequence (DNA): TGTGCCAGCAGGGCAGGGTTTAATGAGCAGTTCTTC. The full variable domain, with the rest looked up from reference TRBV2 and TRBJ2-1, is EPEVTQTPSHQVTQMGQEVILRCVPISNHLYFYWYRQILGQKVEFLVSFYNNEISEKSEIFDDQFSVERPDGSNFTLKIRSTKLEDSAMYFCASRAGFNEQFFGPGTRLTVL.

A few counts support this clonotype. V usage is TRBV4-3 and J usage is TRBJ1-1; no clear D gene. The CDR3 is 15 amino acids. Trimming left V 0 bases short and J 5 bases short, with 13 bases between. Germline V lookup: CDR1 LGHNA, CDR2 YSLEER. The CDR3 loop is CASSQDGPGVTEAFF. In nucleotides, the CDR3 is TGCGCCAGCAGCCAAGACGGCCCCGGGGTAACTGAAGCTTTCTTT.

The chain has TRBV5-1 and TRBJ2-7; 12 positions match TRBD1. This CDR3 region has 15 residues. From germline, CDR1 is SGHRS and CDR2 YFSETQ. Losses at the gene ends were 3 bases for V and 7 bases for J; bases not matched to a gene: 8. The CDR3 coding sequence is TGCGCCAGCAGCTCTGCGGGACAGGGGGCCGGAGAGCAGTACTTC. Protein sequence: CASSSAGQGAGEQYF.

This clonotype was detected a few times. The chain has TRBV6-5 and TRBJ2-3; D may be TRBD2 (6 bases). V lost 0 bases and J lost 6, with 7 bases in between. Germline CDR1 and CDR2: MNHEY and SVGAGI. CDR3 size: 13 residues. Here the CDR3 reads CASSYSGGDTQYF. For the CDR3, the DNA is TGTGCCAGCAGTTACTCGGGGGGTGATACGCAGTATTTT.

The chain uses TRBV4-3 and TRBJ2-7; TRBD2 aligns across 7 bases. V was clipped by 1 base and J by 0 bases; unmatched bases: 3. CDR1 is LGHNA, CDR2 YSLEER, per germline. The CDR3 runs to 15 residues. CDR3 bases: TGCGCCAGCAGCCAAGGGTCGGGAGGCTCCTACGAGCAGTACTTC. It is translated as CASSQGSGGSYEQYF.